Sequencing of this T cell receptor beta chain was carried out in a study of T-cell reconstitution after alpha-beta-depleted transplantation in children. Study-wide results and limits: By about two months after transplant, alpha-beta T cells reportedly arose from several hundred graft clones that had expanded. The high TCRbeta diversity at day 60 in some patients came from surviving recipient T cells and thymic progenitors.

This CDR3 is 16 amino acids long. CDR1 is LGHNA, CDR2 YNFKEQ, per germline. Trimming took 10 bases from V and 1 from J; bases not matched to a gene: 15. Unique molecular identifiers were used to barcode this TCRbeta library. In TCRdb, the PCR reads were re-called with MiXCR into one record per CDR3 protein. The data hold 900,000 or so distinct CDR3 sequences, with roughly 15% observed a single time. With respect to this clonotype: The antigen remains unidentified.

The rearrangement uses TRBV4-2 and TRBJ1-2, with TRBD1 matching over 7 bases. This material consisted of PBMCs, mostly from graft donor cells, taken 360 days after TCRalphabeta/CD19-depleted stem cell transplant. This clonotype was obtained from a male patient younger than 18 who had a stem cell transplant for acute lymphoblastic leukemia, so the T cells may come from the graft donor. CDR3 sequence: CAMGPGQGVGNYGYTF. In DNA, the CDR3 is TGTGCCATGGGCCCCGGGCAGGGGGTCGGTAACTATGGCTACACCTTC.